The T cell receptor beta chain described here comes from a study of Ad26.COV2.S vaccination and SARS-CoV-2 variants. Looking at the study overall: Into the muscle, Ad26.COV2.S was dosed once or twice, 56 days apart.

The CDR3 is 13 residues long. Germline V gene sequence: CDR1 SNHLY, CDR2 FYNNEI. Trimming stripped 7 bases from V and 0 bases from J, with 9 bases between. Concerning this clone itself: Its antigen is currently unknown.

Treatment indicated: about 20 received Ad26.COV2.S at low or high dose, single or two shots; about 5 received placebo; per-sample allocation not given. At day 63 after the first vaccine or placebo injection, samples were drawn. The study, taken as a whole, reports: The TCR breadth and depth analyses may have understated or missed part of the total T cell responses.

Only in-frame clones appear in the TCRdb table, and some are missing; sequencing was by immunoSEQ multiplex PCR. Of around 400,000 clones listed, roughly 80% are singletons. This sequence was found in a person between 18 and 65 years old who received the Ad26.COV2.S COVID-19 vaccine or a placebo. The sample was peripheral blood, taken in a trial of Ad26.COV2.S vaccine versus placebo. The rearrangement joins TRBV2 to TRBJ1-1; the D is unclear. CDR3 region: CASMQDLNTEAFF. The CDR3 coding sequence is TGTGCCAGCATGCAGGACCTGAACACTGAAGCTTTCTTT.